The 10 T cell receptor beta chains reported below all come from one sample, sequenced in a study of blood T cell repertoires in COVID-19. The repertoire was sequenced with immunoSEQ multiplex PCR; TCRdb's copy has only in-frame clones and lacks some. The sample includes 170,000 or so clones, 89% of them seen just once. The specimen sequenced was peripheral blood. These TCRs come from a man aged 18-30 years who had recovered from COVID-19.

J is TRBJ1-6 and V is TRBV28; tentatively, D is TRBD1 (5 bases). The germline CDR1 and CDR2 sequences are MDHEN and SYDVKM. The CDR3 is made up of 15 amino acids. V was shortened by 6 bases and J by 9 bases, with 18 bases between the two germline ends. CDR3 DNA: TGTGCCAGCAGCACCACACTTGTTGGGGCTTCACCCCTCCACTTT. Protein product: CASSTTLVGASPLHF.

This clone was detected ten times or more. The rearrangement uses TRBV19 and TRBJ1-1, with D tentatively TRBD1 (5 bases). Germline V gives CDR1 LNHDA, CDR2 SQIVND (reference sequence). With 3 bases removed from V and 5 bases from J, the gap between germline ends came to 13 bases. There are 14 residues in the CDR3. The CDR3 protein is CASSMGGGGTEAFF. The CDR3 bases are TGTGCCAGTAGTATGGGGGGTGGAGGAACTGAAGCTTTCTTT.

The V and J genes are TRBV5-1 and TRBJ2-3; tentatively, D is TRBD1 (6 bases). V was clipped by 2 bases and J by 2 bases, with 27 bases between them. This CDR3 region has 20 residues. The germline CDR1 and CDR2 sequences are SGHRS and YFSETQ. CDR3 sequence reads: CASSFPRPGTGNMATDTQYF. CDR3 DNA: TGCGCCAGCAGCTTTCCGCGACCGGGTACAGGGAATATGGCCACAGATACGCAGTATTTT.

CDR3: CASSYSSGRGYNEQFF. The CDR3 nucleotides read TGTGCCAGCAGTTACTCTTCCGGGAGAGGGTACAATGAGCAGTTCTTC. The chain employs TRBV6-2 or TRBV6-3 and TRBJ2-1; TRBD2 is a possible D gene (6 bases). CDR1 and CDR2 from the germline V gene are MNHEY and SVGEGT. Trimming took 0 bases from V and 4 from J, leaving 13 bases between them. The length of the CDR3 is 16 residues.

The chain employs TRBV7-3 and TRBJ1-3; a weak D match, TRBD1 (5 bases). V shed 3 bases and J shed 0 bases, with 15 bases lying between them. Germline V CDR1 and CDR2: SGHTA, FQGTGA. The CDR3 extends over 17 amino acids. The CDR3 loop is CASSFTLTGYSGNTIYF. The CDR3 DNA reads as TGTGCCAGCAGCTTCACGTTAACAGGATACTCTGGAAACACCATATATTTT.

The chain has TRBV7-2 and TRBJ2-6, with a possible D match to TRBD1 (6 bases). The length of the CDR3 is 17 residues. CDR1 is SGHTA and CDR2 is FQGNSA in the germline V gene. V was trimmed by 3 bases and J by 4 bases, leaving 16 bases between them. The CDR3 DNA reads as TGTGCCAGCAGCTTTACCTCACAGGGTTCCGGGGCCAACGTCCTGACTTTC. Protein sequence: CASSFTSQGSGANVLTF.

The gene calls are TRBV2 and TRBJ2-5; D not resolved. This CDR3 region has 11 residues. The germline gives CDR1 SNHLY, CDR2 FYNNEI. V was trimmed by 7 bases and J by 5 bases, leaving 8 bases between them. The CDR3, as DNA: TGTGCCAGCAAATACGCGGAGACCCAGTACTTC. Encoded protein: CASKYAETQYF.

This rearrangement joins TRBV28 to TRBJ1-1; weak D call: TRBD1 (5 bases). This CDR3 has 15 residues. V was shortened by 6 bases and J by 0 bases, with 14 bases between the two germline ends. The germline gives CDR1 MDHEN, CDR2 SYDVKM. CDR3 nucleotide sequence: TGTGCCAGCAGGCAGGGAATCATTATGAACACTGAAGCTTTCTTT. It is translated as CASRQGIIMNTEAFF.

This chain uses TRBV18 with TRBJ2-1; TRBD1 agrees at 8 bases. The trim removed 0 bases at V and 8 bases at J, leaving 6 bases unmatched. From germline, CDR1 is KGHSH and CDR2 LQKENI. CDR3 length: 15 residues. The CDR3 DNA sequence: TGTGCCAGCTCACCACCGGCATCAGGGGGCGATGAGCAGTTCTTC. Translated: CASSPPASGGDEQFF.

This chain joins TRBV28 and TRBJ1-3; D gene uncertain. V was clipped by 5 bases and J by 6 bases, with 20 bases between them. CDR1 and CDR2 (germline): MDHEN, SYDVKM. The CDR3 is 16 residues long. CDR3 amino acids: CASSPLTEGGENTIYF. The CDR3 DNA sequence: TGTGCCAGCAGTCCCCTTACTGAGGGAGGCGAAAACACCATATATTTT.